The 21 T cell receptor beta chains below all came from one sample that was sequenced in a study of T cell responses to AZD1222 COVID-19 vaccine. Profiling relied on immunoSEQ multiplex PCR, and the TCRdb table lists in-frame clones only, not all of them. The data show approximately 120,000 clones, with 85% to 95% seen just once and about 0.91% held by the top ten. Material: peripheral blood, obtained on day 0 of AZD1222 vaccination. The receptor source for this set is an adult in good health.

The chain recombines TRBV27 with TRBJ1-2, with 7 bases aligning to TRBD1. V dropped 8 bases and J dropped 8; count of bases not matched to a gene: 17. The CDR3 sequence is 15 residues long. Germline assignment: CDR1 MNHEY and CDR2 SMNVEV (reference sequence). CDR3: CASPSGGSGRRGYTF. CDR3 nucleotides: TGTGCCAGCCCTTCAGGGGGGTCAGGGAGAAGGGGCTACACCTTC.

The chain joins TRBV15 to TRBJ1-4; 9 bases align to TRBD1. This CDR3 contains 15 residues. The germline V gene has CDR1 LNHNV and CDR2 YYDKDF (reference sequence). V shed 3 bases and J 7 bases; nucleotides not matched to a gene: 6. For the CDR3, the DNA is TGTGCCACCAGCAGCCGGACAGGGGCTGTTGAAAAACTGTTTTTT. Translating it yields CATSSRTGAVEKLFF.

The chain carries TRBV5-1 and TRBJ1-1, with 8 bases fitting TRBD1. CDR3 length: 14 amino acids. CDR1 is SGHRS and CDR2 is YFSETQ in the germline V gene. J gave up 5 bases and V 5 bases, and 8 bases lay outside the gene matches. The CDR3 sequence: CASRFAQGDTEAFF. CDR3 DNA sequence: TGCGCCAGCAGATTCGCACAGGGGGATACTGAAGCTTTCTTT.

This chain connects TRBV5-4 to TRBJ1-2; tentatively, D is TRBD1 (5 bases). Germline assignment: CDR1 SGHNT and CDR2 YYREEE (reference sequence). The CDR3 covers 18 residues. The ends were cut back, 3 bases at V and 0 bases at J, with 21 bases in the middle. Here the CDR3 reads CASSSLRGHTGTNYGYTF. In DNA, the CDR3 is TGTGCCAGCAGCTCACTTAGAGGGCACACAGGAACTAACTATGGCTACACCTTC.

The chain couples TRBV5-1 to TRBJ1-1; perhaps TRBD1 as D (5 bases). The germline gives CDR1 SGHRS, CDR2 YFSETQ. The CDR3 loop spans 16 amino acids. Between the trimmed V and J ends, which lost 3 bases and 6 bases, there was a span of 21 bases. The CDR3, as DNA: TGCGCCAGCAGCTCGGGCGGGGGAGGATGGATCGCTGAAGCTTTCTTT. This encodes CASSSGGGGWIAEAFF.

This clone showed up just once. The gene calls are TRBV18 and TRBJ1-5; 12 bases line up with TRBD1. Germline CDR1 reads KGHSH; CDR2 reads LQKENI. With 2 bases clipped from V and 0 bases from J, the junction kept 8 bases outside the gene matches. CDR3 length equals 19 residues. CDR3 region: CASSPTGTGGHYSNQPQHF. As DNA, the CDR3 is TGTGCCAGCTCACCAACCGGGACAGGGGGCCACTATAGCAATCAGCCCCAGCATTTT.

This clone was picked up a small number of times. This chain uses TRBV15 with TRBJ2-2; a possible D gene is TRBD2 (5 bases). Trimming removed 0 bases at V and 7 bases at J, with 12 bases between. The CDR3 runs 15 residues. Germline-derived CDR1 and CDR2 are LNHNV and YYDKDF (reference sequence). CDR3 nucleotides: TGTGCCACCAGCAGAGAGGCGGGCGGTGTCGGGGAGCTGTTTTTT. The encoded protein is CATSREAGGVGELFF.

CDR3 nucleotide sequence: TGTGCCAGCTCACCCCTGGGGACATCTCCATATAACTATGGCTACACCTTC. Protein sequence: CASSPLGTSPYNYGYTF. The V gene is TRBV18, the J gene TRBJ1-2, with D perhaps matching TRBD1 (6 bases). Trimming took off 3 bases at V and 1 base at J, with 18 bases between the two ends. The CDR3 sequence is 17 residues long. CDR1 is KGHSH, CDR2 LQKENI, per germline.

CDR3 nucleotide sequence: TGTGCCAGCAGTAAAGACAGGGGCTATGGCTACACCTTC. This gives the protein CASSKDRGYGYTF. This sequence joins TRBV6-1 and TRBJ1-2; 8 bases map to TRBD1. There are 13 residues in the CDR3. J gave up 4 bases and V 5 bases, and 3 bases lay outside the gene matches. Germline V lookup: CDR1 MNHNS, CDR2 SASEGT.

The CDR3: CASSGTGGQSGNTIYF. CDR3 DNA sequence: TGTGCCAGCAGCGGAACAGGGGGGCAGTCTGGAAACACCATATATTTT. This sequence joins TRBV9 and TRBJ1-3, with 8 bases that match TRBD1. Per germline, CDR1 SGDLS and CDR2 YYNGEE. The length of the CDR3 is 16 residues. The ends lost 3 bases at V and 1 base at J; junction bases unmatched: 6.

This clone showed up just once. The chain couples TRBV7-8 to TRBJ2-1; 11 bases map to TRBD2. CDR1 is SGHVS, CDR2 FQNEAQ, per germline. The CDR3 runs to 15 residues. V lost 4 bases, J lost 8 bases, and 7 bases stayed unmatched. The CDR3 nucleotides are TGTGCCAGCAGCTCCTTAGCGGGGGGGCAGGATGAGCAGTTCTTC. As protein: CASSSLAGGQDEQFF.

V usage is TRBV5-4 and J usage is TRBJ2-2, with D perhaps matching TRBD2 (6 bases). The CDR3 contains 18 residues. CDR1 and CDR2 (germline): SGHNT, YYREEE (reference sequence). The germline V and J ends were trimmed by 4 bases and 3 bases, with 22 bases remaining between them. For the CDR3, the DNA is TGTGCCAGCAGCCTCCGACGCCGGCGGGACCTGCACACCGGGGAGCTGTTTTTT. This gives the protein CASSLRRRRDLHTGELFF.

This sequence joins TRBV4-1 and TRBJ2-4; 11 bases map to TRBD2. The CDR3 contains 18 residues. V gave up 1 base and J gave up 1 base; unmatched junction bases: 6. Germline CDR1 MGHRA, CDR2 YSYEKL. The CDR3 DNA reads as TGCGCCAGCAGCCAAGGATTAGCGGGGGGGCTCGCCAAAAACATTCAGTACTTC. Amino acids: CASSQGLAGGLAKNIQYF.

This rearrangement joins TRBV18 to TRBJ1-1; 7 bases match TRBD1. Germline CDR1 reads KGHSH; CDR2 reads LQKENI. The V segment lost 4 bases and the J segment 0 bases; nucleotides outside the gene matches: 5. The CDR3 is made up of 15 amino acids. CDR3 sequence reads: CASSLATGMNTEAFF. The DNA for the CDR3 is TGTGCCAGCTCACTCGCGACAGGGATGAACACTGAAGCTTTCTTT.

V is TRBV7-2 and J is TRBJ2-7, with D possibly matching TRBD1 (5 bases). Germline V gene lookup returns CDR1 SGHTA and CDR2 FQGNSA. Trimming shortened V by 1 base and J by 1 base, and 8 bases separated the two germline ends. The CDR3 length is 14 residues. CDR3 in DNA: TGTGCCAGCAGCTTAGTGGCAGGGTCCTACGAGCAGTACTTC. Protein: CASSLVAGSYEQYF.

This rearrangement joins TRBV11-2 to TRBJ2-7; TRBD2 agrees at 11 bases. From germline, CDR1 is SGHAT and CDR2 FQNNGV. CDR3 length: 19 amino acids. The junction had 14 bases not matched to a gene; V was cut back by 1 base and J by 3 bases. The CDR3 region is CASSLGPSGGPSNYYEQYF. In nucleotides, the CDR3 is TGTGCCAGCAGCTTAGGACCTAGCGGGGGGCCGTCCAACTACTACGAGCAGTACTTC.

The rearrangement joins TRBV9 to TRBJ2-3; D gene unclear. V was shortened by 0 bases and J by 0 bases, with 8 bases between the two germline ends. The CDR3 sequence is 15 residues long. Germline V lookup: CDR1 SGDLS, CDR2 YYNGEE. CDR3 residues: CASSVGAISTDTQYF. The CDR3 nucleotides read TGTGCCAGCAGCGTAGGCGCTATTAGCACAGATACGCAGTATTTT.

This clone was observed a single time. The chain has TRBV7-9 and TRBJ1-5, with D perhaps matching TRBD1 (6 bases). Germline V gene data show CDR1 as SEHNR and CDR2 as FQNEAQ (reference sequence). Trimming stripped 5 bases from V and 2 bases from J, with 10 bases between. The CDR3 has 14 amino acids. The CDR3, as DNA: TGTGCCAGCAGCGTCGGGGGCGGCAATCAGCCCCAGCATTTT. The encoded protein is CASSVGGGNQPQHF.

The V gene is TRBV9, the J gene TRBJ2-7; TRBD2 aligns across 12 bases. The ends lost 0 bases at V and 2 bases at J; junction bases unmatched: 9. CDR3 size: 18 residues. Germline lookup yields CDR1 SGDLS and CDR2 YYNGEE. For the CDR3, the DNA is TGTGCCAGCAGCGTAGGGGGGACTAGCGGGTCTTCAACCTACGAGCAGTACTTC. Residues: CASSVGGTSGSSTYEQYF.

This chain uses TRBV19 with TRBJ2-7, with D maybe TRBD1 (6 bases). This CDR3 is 14 amino acids long. CDR1 and CDR2 from the germline V gene are LNHDA and SQIVND (reference sequence). The ends were cut back, 5 bases at V and 3 bases at J, with 14 bases in the middle. CDR3 amino acids: CASSLQGQDYEQYF. The CDR3 DNA sequence: TGTGCCAGTAGTCTACAGGGCCAAGACTACGAGCAGTACTTC.

This chain uses TRBV7-6 with TRBJ2-3; D remains ambiguous. The CDR3 covers 17 residues. Germline CDR1 SGHVS, CDR2 FNYEAQ. Between the trimmed V and J ends, which lost 0 bases and 2 bases, there was a span of 15 bases. CDR3 DNA sequence: TGTGCCAGCAGCTTAGCGTTGGCTTCCGACTTCACAGATACGCAGTATTTT. Amino acid sequence: CASSLALASDFTDTQYF.